This passage covers 16 T cell receptor beta chains from one sample sequenced in a study of kidney transplant recipient with SARS-CoV-2 infection (dated by TCRdb to the early 2020s). This sample was sequenced with an Illumina MiSeq. TCRdb reprocessed the public reads (quality trimming at Q25 with fastp, clone calling with MiXCR) and kept in-frame beta chains. Each record represents a unique CDR3 protein, reported with the most common genes and DNA among its rows. The sample table holds 250,000 or so distinct CDR3 sequences, of which 25% to 30% were seen once. Around 7.8% of the sample is in the top ten clones. Taken with the paper, the label for time point translates to: pre-pandemic baseline sample and day 111 after first positive SARS-CoV-2 test. The material sequenced was a blood sample, taken at baseline and on roughly day 120 from a kidney transplant recipient. These receptors were taken from a male patient aged 25-45 years who had COVID-19 and was a kidney transplant recipient. After transplantation, some T cells may belong to the graft donor instead of the recipient.

The chain carries TRBV11-3 and TRBJ2-6; no definite D call. This CDR3 comprises 13 residues. Germline V gene lookup returns CDR1 SGHNT and CDR2 YENEEA. Trimming took 7 bases from V and 0 from J, leaving 4 bases between them. CDR3 loop: CASKNSGANVLTF. In DNA, the CDR3 is TGTGCCAGCAAAAACTCTGGGGCCAACGTCCTGACTTTC.

The chain uses TRBV4-2 and TRBJ1-4; 8 bases are a match to TRBD1. From germline, CDR1 is LGHNA and CDR2 YNFKEQ. The V segment lost 0 bases and the J segment 10 bases; nucleotides outside the gene matches: 16. This CDR3 spans 18 amino acids. DNA of the CDR3: TGTGCCAGCAGCCAAGAAGGGGACAGGACCGGCGCAGGTAGAAAACTGTTTTTT. Residues: CASSQEGDRTGAGRKLFF.

As to this clonotype: This clone may be a read error of a much larger clone one base away. The chain uses TRBV28 and TRBJ2-7; TRBD2 matches 13 bases. Germline V gene data show CDR1 as MDHEN and CDR2 as SYDVKM. CDR3 length: 17 amino acids. This chain's CDR3 is CAGSLQTSGRSHYEQYF. CDR3 in DNA: TGTGCCGGCAGTTTACAGACTAGCGGGAGGTCGCACTACGAGCAGTACTTC. The whole variable domain, remainder taken from reference TRBV28 and TRBJ2-7, is DVKVTQSSRYLVKRTGEKVFLECVQDMDHENMFWYRQDPGLGLRLIYFSYDVKMKEKGDIPEGYSVSREKKERFSLILESASTNQTSMYLCAGSLQTSGRSHYEQYFGPGTRLTVT.

About this clonotype itself: Given a much more abundant clone one base away, this may be a read error. The rearrangement links TRBV29-1 to TRBJ1-2; TRBD1 is a possible D gene (6 bases). V lost 0 bases to trimming and J lost 4 bases, with 12 bases between them. Looked up from germline, CDR1 is SQVTM and CDR2 is ANQGSEA. The CDR3 has 14 amino acids. CDR3 in amino acids: CSVEETGISYGYTF. The CDR3 DNA sequence: TGCAGCGTTGAAGAGACAGGAATTAGCTATGGCTACACCTTC.

This clonotype was picked up many times. The rearrangement uses TRBV12-3 or TRBV12-4 and TRBJ1-2, with D possibly matching TRBD1 (6 bases). Trimming pared 5 bases from V and 4 bases from J, leaving 23 bases between. CDR3 length equals 17 residues. CDR3 in DNA: TGTGCCAGCAGTCCGTCGGACAGCTTCCGAAAGACCTATGGCTACACCTTC. It codes for CASSPSDSFRKTYGYTF.

This chain links TRBV27 with TRBJ2-2; 8 nucleotides align to TRBD1. From germline, CDR1 is MNHEY and CDR2 SMNVEV (reference sequence). V lost 5 bases to trimming and J lost 4 bases; unmatched junction nucleotides: 9. CDR3 length equals 16 residues. The CDR3 is CASSRRTGRSTGELFF. CDR3 sequence (DNA): TGTGCCAGCAGTAGGAGGACAGGGCGGAGCACCGGGGAGCTGTTTTTT.

In the case of this clonotype: A much larger clone lies a single base off, so this may be a read error. The J gene is TRBJ2-2, the V gene TRBV25-1; D gene uncertain. There are 13 residues in the CDR3. Germline V CDR1 and CDR2: MGHDK, SYGVNS. With 3 bases removed from V and 1 base from J, the gap between germline ends came to 3 bases. This CDR3 reads CASSDRNTGELFF. In DNA, the CDR3 is TGTGCCAGCAGTGACAGGAACACCGGGGAGCTGTTTTTT.

As regards this clonotype: At one of its ends the junction is not consistent with the germline gene, which may arise from a read error. The chain links TRBV5-6 to TRBJ1-5; 7 nucleotides match TRBD1. CDR3 length: 15 amino acids. Germline CDR1 reads SGHDT; CDR2 reads YYEEEE. The CDR3 spells CASSAGTASNQTQHF. The CDR3 coding sequence is TGTGCCAGCAGCGCCGGGACAGCTAGCAATCAGACCCAGCATTTT. Together with reference TRBV5-6 and TRBJ1-5, the CDR3 gives the full variable domain: DAGVTQSPTHLIKTRGQQVTLRCSPKSGHDTVSWYQQALGQGPQFIFQYYEEEERQRGNFPDRFSGHQFPNYSSELNVNALLLGDSALYLCASSAGTASNQTQHFGDGTRLSIL.

For this clonotype: A much larger clone differs from this one at a single base, so this may be a read error. V gene TRBV6-1 combines with J gene TRBJ1-2; no clear D. This CDR3 is 17 amino acids long. Germline assignment: CDR1 MNHNS and CDR2 SASEGT. CDR3 DNA sequence: TGTGCCAGCAGTGAACCTTGCTCTATGCGAAAGACCTATGGCCACACCTTC. This codes for CASSEPCSMRKTYGHTF.

With respect to this clonotype: A much larger clone lies one base from this, so it may be a read error. V is TRBV7-6 and J is TRBJ1-6; D not certain. Trimming took off 5 bases at V and 12 bases at J, with 29 bases between the two ends. There are 18 residues in the CDR3. The germline V gene encodes CDR1 SGHVS and CDR2 FNYEAQ. CDR3 sequence: CASSPEPREGSPALPLHF. The CDR3 DNA reads TGTGCCAGCAGCCCTGAACCGAGGGAGGGAAGTCCGGCATTACCCCTCCACTTT.

This clonotype was seen a few times. This chain uses TRBV20-1 with TRBJ2-7, with D unclear. CDR3 size: 12 residues. Trimming took off 1 base at V and 3 bases at J, with 7 bases between the two ends. The germline V gene encodes CDR1 DFQATT and CDR2 SNEGSKA (reference sequence). The CDR3 DNA sequence: TGCAGTGCTAGAGTCTCGAACTACGAGCAGTACGTC. It translates to CSARVSNYEQYV.

The sample holds many counts of this clonotype. The chain employs TRBV8-2 and TRBJ1-2. TRBV8-2 is flagged as a pseudogene. The CDR3 consists of 16 residues. The CDR3 region is CGSGFYDSRKTYGYTF. CDR3 DNA: TGTGGCAGTGGCTTCTATGATAGCCGAAAGACCTATGGCTACACCTTC.

This clonotype was seen more than once but under ten times. This rearrangement joins TRBV5-1 to TRBJ2-3; TRBD1 agrees at 9 bases. V lost 0 bases, J lost 0 bases, and 5 bases stayed unmatched. This CDR3 region has 17 residues. The germline gives CDR1 SGHRS, CDR2 YFSETQ. CDR3 in amino acids: CASSLGGTGSSTDTQYF. The CDR3 nucleotides are TGCGCCAGCAGCTTGGGGGGGACAGGGTCCAGCACAGATACGCAGTATTTT.

This clonotype was observed many times. The rearrangement uses TRBV28 and TRBJ1-5; 8 bases fit TRBD1. The trim removed 6 bases at V and 4 bases at J, leaving 8 bases unmatched. The germline V gene encodes CDR1 MDHEN and CDR2 SYDVKM. The CDR3 loop spans 15 amino acids. CDR3 in amino acids: CASREVGTGNQPQHF. The DNA of the CDR3 is TGTGCCAGCAGGGAGGTCGGGACAGGAAATCAGCCCCAGCATTTT.

This clonotype was observed many times. This chain joins TRBV5-3 and TRBJ1-2; D is undetermined. TRBV5-3 is an open reading frame whose function is uncertain. The V end was cut by 7 bases, the J end by 4 bases, with 23 bases between. The CDR3 runs 16 residues. Here the CDR3 reads CARCVPVVRKTYGYTF. CDR3 nucleotide sequence: TGTGCCAGATGTGTTCCAGTGGTGAGAAAGACCTATGGCTACACCTTC.

Of note for this clonotype: This may arise from a read error, as a much more abundant clone is one base away. The rearrangement uses TRBV7-9 and TRBJ1-1; unclear D gene. This CDR3 contains 14 residues. Per germline, CDR1 SEHNR and CDR2 FQNEAQ (reference sequence). V was shortened by 8 bases and J by 1 base, with 14 bases between the two germline ends. This CDR3 reads CASGYLSKNTEAFF. The CDR3 DNA reads as TGTGCCAGCGGGTACCTCTCGAAGAACACTGAAGCTTTCTTT.